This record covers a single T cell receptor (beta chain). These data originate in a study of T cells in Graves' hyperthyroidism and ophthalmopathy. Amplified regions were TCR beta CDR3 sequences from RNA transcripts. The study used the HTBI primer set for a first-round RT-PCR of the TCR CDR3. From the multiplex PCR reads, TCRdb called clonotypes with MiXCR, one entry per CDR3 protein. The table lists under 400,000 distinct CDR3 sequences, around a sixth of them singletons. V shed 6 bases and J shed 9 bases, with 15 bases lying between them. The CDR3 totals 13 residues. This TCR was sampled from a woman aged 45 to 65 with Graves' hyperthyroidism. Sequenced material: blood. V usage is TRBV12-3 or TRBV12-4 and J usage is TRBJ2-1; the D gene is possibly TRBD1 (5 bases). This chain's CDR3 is CASSRDSSAEQFF. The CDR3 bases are TGTGCCAGCAGCCGAGACAGCTCCGCTGAGCAGTTCTTC.